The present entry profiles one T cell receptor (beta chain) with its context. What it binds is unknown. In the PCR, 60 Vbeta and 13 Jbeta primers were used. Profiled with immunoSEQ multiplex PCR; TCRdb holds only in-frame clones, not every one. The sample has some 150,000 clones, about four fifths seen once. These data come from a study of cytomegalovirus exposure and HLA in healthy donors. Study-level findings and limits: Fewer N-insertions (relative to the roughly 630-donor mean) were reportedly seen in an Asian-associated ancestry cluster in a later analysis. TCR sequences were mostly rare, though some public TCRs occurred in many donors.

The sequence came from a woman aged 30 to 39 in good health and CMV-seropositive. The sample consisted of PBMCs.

The CDR3 loop is CASSLDRGDSPLHF. For the CDR3, the DNA is TGTGCCAGCAGCTTGGACCGAGGAGATTCACCCCTCCACTTT. V is TRBV5-6 and J is TRBJ1-6; D ambiguous. Trimming took 0 bases from V and 8 from J, leaving 9 bases between them. Germline V gives CDR1 SGHDT, CDR2 YYEEEE. The CDR3 contains 14 residues.